This TCR beta chain was identified during a study of T-cell memory formation after mild COVID-19. In this sample, this clonotype turned up a few times. V trimming: 4 bases; J trimming: 0 bases; junction bases outside the gene matches: 4. Germline CDR1 is SGHDT and CDR2 is YYEEEE. The CDR3 spans 14 residues. Using constant-segment primers, 5'RACE produced TCR alpha and TCR beta cDNA libraries carrying sample barcodes and UMIs. TCRdb re-derived calls from the 5' RACE reads in MiXCR, one entry per CDR3 protein. Of 550,000 to 650,000 distinct CDR3 sequences in the sample, roughly 17% were seen once. V is TRBV5-6 and J is TRBJ2-7; the match to TRBD1 covers 7 bases. Sequenced input: PBMCs or a T cell subset sorted from them (not recorded which). The receptor comes from an adult woman who had mild COVID-19 (a few samples of this study predate the infection). Cell type and time point are not known. CDR3 nucleotides: TGTGCCAGCAGCCAGGGACAGAGCTCCTACGAGCAGTACTTC. This translates into CASSQGQSSYEQYF. The full variable domain, its missing parts supplied by reference TRBV5-6 and TRBJ2-7, is DAGVTQSPTHLIKTRGQQVTLRCSPKSGHDTVSWYQQALGQGPQFIFQYYEEEERQRGNFPDRFSGHQFPNYSSELNVNALLLGDSALYLCASSQGQSSYEQYFGPGTRLTVT.